This T cell receptor (beta chain) was captured in a study of vaccination effects on CD4 cells after COVID-19. The V and J ends lost 5 bases and 5 bases, in that order; junction bases with no gene match: 7. This CDR3 contains 15 residues. The germline V gene has CDR1 MRHNA and CDR2 SNTAGT. Subsequent to a culture period of nine to ten days, CD4+ T cells were isolated. In the case of this clone: Its antigen is undetermined.

The table came from immunoSEQ multiplex PCR; TCRdb's copy has only in-frame clones and leaves some out. This sample has under 30,000 clones; more than 55% occur once, and the top ten carry roughly 10%. The chain carries TRBV6-4 and TRBJ2-1, with TRBD1 matching 9 bases. The receptor's source is a human donor who received a COVID-19 vaccine. The sequences come from CD4+ T cells from PBMCs cultured without peptide, collected before COVID-19 vaccination. The CDR3 sequence is CASSIQGASHNEQFF. The CDR3 DNA is TGTGCCAGCAGTATACAGGGGGCGTCCCACAATGAGCAGTTCTTC.